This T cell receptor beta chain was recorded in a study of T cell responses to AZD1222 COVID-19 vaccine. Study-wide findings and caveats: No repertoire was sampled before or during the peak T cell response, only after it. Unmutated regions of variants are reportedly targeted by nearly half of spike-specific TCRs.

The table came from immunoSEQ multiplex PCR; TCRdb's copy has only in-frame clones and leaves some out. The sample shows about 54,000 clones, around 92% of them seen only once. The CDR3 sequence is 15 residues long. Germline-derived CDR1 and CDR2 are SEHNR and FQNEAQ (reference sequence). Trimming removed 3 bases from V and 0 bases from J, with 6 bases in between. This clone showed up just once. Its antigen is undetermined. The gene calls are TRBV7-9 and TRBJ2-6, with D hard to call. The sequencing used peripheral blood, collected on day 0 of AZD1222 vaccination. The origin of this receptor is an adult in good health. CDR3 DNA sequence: TGTGCCAGCAGCTTCTTTAACTCTGGGGCCAACGTCCTGACTTTC. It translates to CASSFFNSGANVLTF.